Below are 12 T cell receptor beta chains sequenced from a single sample in a study of blood T cell repertoires in COVID-19. Using immunoSEQ multiplex PCR, the repertoire was profiled, and TCRdb retains in-frame clones only, with some absent. Seen here are about 250,000 clones, over 70% observed once, and the top ten hold around 3.4%. Sequencing used peripheral blood. The receptors were gathered from a woman older than 75 with acute or convalescent COVID-19.

The chain carries TRBV11-2 and TRBJ2-1; 10 bases align to TRBD2. The CDR3 consists of 19 residues. Trimming at V came to 1 base and at J to 1 base, leaving 10 bases not matched to a gene. The germline gives CDR1 SGHAT, CDR2 FQNNGV. In DNA, the CDR3 is TGTGCCAGCAGCTTAGCGACAAGTACTAGCGGGATGTCCTACAATGAGCAGTTCTTC. As protein: CASSLATSTSGMSYNEQFF.

With regard to this clone: Other nucleotide sequences in the sample specify the same CDR3. J is TRBJ2-2 and V is TRBV7-2; D may be TRBD1 (6 bases). Trimming removed 3 bases at V and 1 base at J, with 6 bases between. Germline V gene sequence: CDR1 SGHTA, CDR2 FQGNSA. The CDR3 is 14 residues long. The CDR3 DNA sequence: TGTGCCAGCAGCTTGGACAGGAACACCGGGGAGCTGTTTTTT. Protein product: CASSLDRNTGELFF.

The chain uses TRBV29-1 and TRBJ1-2; D ambiguous. CDR3 length: 11 amino acids. The V end was cut by 5 bases, the J end by 4 bases, with 8 bases between. Germline V CDR1 and CDR2: SQVTM, ANQGSEA. The CDR3 region is CSVQSGYGYTF. CDR3 DNA sequence: TGCAGCGTTCAGTCGGGCTATGGCTACACCTTC.

The chain is built from TRBV6-5 and TRBJ1-5, with TRBD1 matching over 7 bases. J was trimmed by 2 bases and V by 5 bases; bases with no gene match: 0. There are 13 residues in the CDR3. Germline V gives CDR1 MNHEY, CDR2 SVGAGI. CDR3 region: CASSQGGNQPQHF. The CDR3 DNA follows: TGTGCCAGCAGTCAGGGGGGCAATCAGCCCCAGCATTTT.

V and J are TRBV7-9 and TRBJ2-5, with 11 bases identical to TRBD2. The CDR3 runs to 17 residues. Looked up from germline, CDR1 is SEHNR and CDR2 is FQNEAQ (reference sequence). The V segment lost 6 bases and the J segment 4 bases; nucleotides outside the gene matches: 13. Written as DNA, the CDR3 is TGTGCCAGCAGGCGACTAGCGGGGCGGGGGGCCCGAGAGACCCAGTACTTC. Encoded protein: CASRRLAGRGARETQYF.

In this sample, this clone turned up a few times. The chain links TRBV4-2 to TRBJ2-7, with 8 bases matching TRBD2. Germline CDR1 and CDR2: LGHNA and YNFKEQ. The junction had 8 bases not matched to a gene; V was cut back by 1 base and J by 3 bases. The CDR3 totals 16 residues. As DNA, the CDR3 is TGTGCCAGCAGCCAAGCTGGACTAGCTCAAGGCTACGAGCAGTACTTC. It translates to CASSQAGLAQGYEQYF.

This clone was observed once. The chain recombines TRBV24-1 with TRBJ2-3, with a weak D call TRBD1 (5 bases). Germline V lookup: CDR1 KGHDR, CDR2 SFDVKD. The CDR3 spans 15 residues. Trimming removed 2 bases from V and 5 bases from J, with 13 bases in between. The CDR3: CATSDSGSVGDTQYF. The CDR3 nucleotides read TGTGCCACCAGTGATTCAGGGTCGGTAGGAGATACGCAGTATTTT.

This sequence joins TRBV2 and TRBJ1-4, with 9 bases identical to TRBD1. The CDR3 sequence is 14 residues long. In germline, CDR1 is SNHLY, CDR2 FYNNEI. After removal of 6 bases from V and 8 bases from J, the junction contained 7 bases not matched to a gene. The CDR3 reads CASRAWDRVEKLFF. The DNA of the CDR3 is TGTGCCAGCAGGGCCTGGGACAGGGTGGAAAAACTGTTTTTT.

The chain carries TRBV7-9 and TRBJ2-1; tentatively, D is TRBD1 (5 bases). The CDR3 is made up of 14 amino acids. Trimming cost V 2 bases and J 4 bases, with 9 bases left between them. In germline, CDR1 is SEHNR, CDR2 FQNEAQ (reference sequence). The CDR3 spells CASSLTQAYNEQFF. As DNA, the CDR3 is TGTGCCAGCAGCTTAACACAGGCGTACAATGAGCAGTTCTTC.

The V and J genes are TRBV18 and TRBJ1-1, with no clear D. The CDR3 loop spans 15 amino acids. Germline-derived CDR1 and CDR2 are KGHSH and LQKENI. The ends were cut back, 3 bases at V and 3 bases at J, with 14 bases in the middle. The CDR3 protein is CASSPGQAAHTEAFF. Here the CDR3 DNA reads TGTGCCAGCTCACCTGGGCAGGCCGCTCACACTGAAGCTTTCTTT. The full variable domain, with the rest looked up from reference TRBV18 and TRBJ1-1, is NAGVMQNPRHLVRRRGQEARLRCSPMKGHSHVYWYRQLPEEGLKFMVYLQKENIIDESGMPKERFSAEFPKEGPSILRIQQVVRGDSAAYFCASSPGQAAHTEAFFGQGTRLTVV.

The chain employs TRBV14 and TRBJ1-1; tentative D call: TRBD1 (6 bases). CDR3 length equals 16 residues. The germline V gene has CDR1 SGHDN and CDR2 FVKESK. V was shortened by 0 bases and J by 2 bases, with 13 bases between the two germline ends. The DNA of the CDR3 is TGTGCCAGCAGCCAAGATGGAAGAGGGGGTAACACTGAAGCTTTCTTT. Amino acids: CASSQDGRGGNTEAFF. Supplemented by reference TRBV14 and TRBJ1-1, the full variable domain reads EAGVTQFPSHSVIEKGQTVTLRCDPISGHDNLYWYRRVMGKEIKFLLHFVKESKQDESGMPNNRFLAERTGGTYSTLKVQPAELEDSGVYFCASSQDGRGGNTEAFFGQGTRLTVV.

The gene calls are TRBV9 and TRBJ2-7, with D maybe TRBD2 (6 bases). Trimming cost V 4 bases and J 4 bases, with 18 bases left between them. This CDR3 spans 15 amino acids. In germline, CDR1 is SGDLS, CDR2 YYNGEE. The CDR3, as DNA: TGTGCCAGCAGCCGGACGGGGCTAGCGTCGTACGAGCAGTACTTC. It codes for CASSRTGLASYEQYF.